This note documents a single TCR beta chain sequence. No antigen is known for it. The CDR3 has 14 residues. Germline V gives CDR1 MNHEY, CDR2 SMNVEV (reference sequence). These data belong to a study of CXCR3-negative and CXCR3-positive naive CD8 T cells. Naive CD8+ T lymphocytes were specified as CD45RO-CCR7+CD27+CD95-. Researchers prepared the TRB cDNA libraries using 5' RACE with UMI labels. From its re-call of the 5' RACE reads, TCRdb lists each CDR3 protein once, without DNA. The sample has roughly 100,000 distinct CDR3 sequences, and its top ten clones hold roughly 0.38%. Notes on the study in general: Much lower diversity was found in memory CD8+ cells, while both naive subsets had comparably high diversity. Surface CD5 was comparable between naive subsets; TCR strength was inferred from TRB CDR3 properties. More hydrophobic TRB CDR3s occurred in CXCR3-positive than in CXCR3-negative naive cells. The study found CXCR3 expression partially decreased after cryopreservation and ran most assays on fresh PBMCs.

Sequences were obtained from naive CXCR3+ CD8+ T cells from blood. Noted subset: CD45RO-CCR7+CD27+CD95- naive CD8+ T cells expressing CXCR3 (TNR3+). The receptor's source is a human donor in good health. Some clones in this sample may be carry-over from other donors' samples. The chain has TRBV27 and TRBJ1-2; lacking DNA, the TRBD1 call made by TCRdb goes unchecked. This chain's CDR3 is CASSSPGTGYGYTF.